A selection of T cell receptor beta chains follows, all from one sample in a study of T cells in Graves' hyperthyroidism and ophthalmopathy. TCRdb recomputed calls from the multiplex PCR reads with MiXCR, one row per CDR3 protein. Of around 660,000 distinct CDR3 sequences in the sample, 45% were seen once. Source material: peripheral blood or thyroid tissue (not recorded which). These receptors all stem from an adult man with Graves' disease, either hyperthyroidism or ophthalmopathy (not recorded which). CDR3s include the opening cysteine and the closing phenylalanine or tryptophan. D genes are given only for firm matches. The size of a clone is reported for some rows only, either as once, few or many, or as a class for expanded clones.

J: TRBJ2-7; D: TRBD2; V: TRBV2; size: -; CDR3: CASGLAGVRYEQYF; DNA: TGTGCCAGCGGGCTAGCGGGGGTGCGCTACGAGCAGTACTTC
J: TRBJ1-5; D: -; V: TRBV6-1; size: -; CDR3: CASTYGGASNQPQHF; DNA: TGTGCCAGCACCTACGGGGGGGCTAGCAATCAGCCCCAGCATTTT
J: TRBJ2-2; D: TRBD2; V: TRBV2; size: once; CDR3: CASILAGANTGELFF; DNA: TGTGCCAGCATCTTAGCGGGCGCGAACACCGGGGAGCTGTTTTTT
J: TRBJ1-2; D: -; V: TRBV20-1; size: -; CDR3: CSARDVPGNYGYTF; DNA: TGCAGTGCTAGAGATGTCCCAGGCAACTATGGCTACACCTTC
J: TRBJ2-7; D: -; V: TRBV4-1; size: -; CDR3: CASSPFPGTDVNYEQYF; DNA: TGCGCCAGCAGCCCCTTTCCCGGGACTGATGTCAACTACGAGCAGTACTTC
J: TRBJ1-4; D: -; V: TRBV20-1; size: -; CDR3: CSARDGVGEKLFF; DNA: TGCAGTGCTAGGGACGGGGTGGGCGAAAAACTGTTTTTT
J: TRBJ1-1; D: TRBD1; V: TRBV5-1; size: few; CDR3: CASSLTGGAGNTEAFF; DNA: TGCGCCAGCAGCTTAACAGGGGGCGCGGGAAACACTGAAGCTTTCTTT
J: TRBJ1-2; D: -; V: TRBV6-6; size: -; CDR3: CASSTGHGNYGYTF; DNA: TGTGCCAGCAGTACAGGACACGGGAACTATGGCTACACCTTC
J: TRBJ1-6; D: -; V: TRBV11-3; size: -; CDR3: CASSFPRKSPLHF; DNA: TGTGCCAGCAGCTTTCCGCGAAAATCACCCCTCCACTTT
J: TRBJ2-7; D: TRBD1; V: TRBV6-5; size: -; CDR3: CASSYRDRSEQYF; DNA: TGTGCCAGCAGTTACCGGGACAGGTCCGAGCAGTACTTC
J: TRBJ2-7; D: TRBD1; V: TRBV7-2; size: many; CDR3: CASSLSGQETYEQYF; DNA: TGTGCCAGCAGCTTGTCCGGACAGGAGACCTACGAGCAGTACTTC
J: TRBJ2-7; D: TRBD1; V: TRBV7-2; size: few; CDR3: CASSPATGKPTEQYF; DNA: TGTGCCAGCTCTCCGGCGACAGGGAAGCCTACCGAGCAGTACTTC
J: TRBJ1-1; D: -; V: TRBV25-1; size: many; CDR3: CASSGNRPEFTEAFF; DNA: TGTGCCAGCAGTGGGAACAGGCCTGAGTTTACTGAAGCTTTCTTT
J: TRBJ1-4; D: -; V: TRBV11-2; size: many; CDR3: CASSSGRINEKLFF; DNA: TGTGCCAGCAGCTCTGGACGGATAAATGAAAAACTGTTTTTT
J: TRBJ2-1; D: -; V: TRBV7-2; size: -; CDR3: CASSLSGRGYNEQFF; DNA: TGTGCCAGCAGCTTGTCCGGAAGGGGCTACAATGAGCAGTTCTTC
J: TRBJ2-7; D: TRBD2; V: TRBV2; size: -; CDR3: CASSGSGIRYSEQYF; DNA: TGTGCCAGCAGTGGGAGCGGGATCCGCTACAGTGAGCAGTACTTC
J: TRBJ1-5; D: -; V: TRBV7-1; size: -; CDR3: CASSPPEERGLNQPQHF; DNA: TGTGCCAGCTCACCACCGGAGGAACGGGGGTTGAATCAGCCCCAGCATTTT
J: TRBJ1-5; D: -; V: TRBV7-8; size: -; CDR3: CASSLHLGLGNNQPQHF; DNA: TGTGCCAGCAGTTTACATCTTGGCTTGGGTAACAATCAGCCCCAGCATTTT
J: TRBJ1-1; D: -; V: TRBV12-3/TRBV12-4; size: -; CDR3: CASSADGGSTEAFF; DNA: TGTGCCAGCAGCGCGGACGGAGGGAGCACTGAAGCTTTCTTT
J: TRBJ1-1; D: -; V: TRBV7-8; size: few; CDR3: CASSTQGTLKNTEAFF; DNA: TGTGCCAGCAGCACTCAGGGGACGCTGAAGAACACTGAAGCTTTCTTT
J: TRBJ2-7; D: -; V: TRBV24-1; size: -; CDR3: CATTTSGRRLSYEQYF; DNA: TGTGCCACCACGACCTCGGGACGAAGGCTCTCCTACGAGCAGTACTTC
J: TRBJ2-1; D: -; V: TRBV7-2; size: few; CDR3: CASSLTGQNEQFF; DNA: TGTGCCAGCAGCTTAACGGGCCAGAATGAGCAGTTCTTC
J: TRBJ1-5; D: -; V: TRBV5-1; size: -; CDR3: CASSLDPGSKQPQHF; DNA: TGCGCCAGCAGCTTAGACCCAGGTAGCAAGCAGCCCCAGCATTTT
J: TRBJ2-2; D: -; V: TRBV29-1; size: -; CDR3: CSAPSSVTGELFF; DNA: TGCAGCGCCCCGTCTAGTGTCACCGGGGAGCTGTTTTTT
J: TRBJ1-6; D: TRBD1; V: TRBV12-3/TRBV12-4; size: few; CDR3: CASRRTGTTSPLHF; DNA: TGTGCCAGCAGAAGGACAGGGACGACTTCACCCCTCCACTTT
J: TRBJ1-1; D: -; V: TRBV10-3; size: many; CDR3: CAVAGVGTEAFF; DNA: TGTGCCGTAGCAGGGGTGGGCACTGAAGCTTTCTTT
J: TRBJ2-7; D: -; V: TRBV20-1; size: many; CDR3: CSARIGYEQYF; DNA: TGCAGTGCTAGGATAGGTTACGAGCAGTACTTC
J: TRBJ2-6; D: TRBD2; V: TRBV9; size: -; CDR3: CASSVGLAGPPVLTF; DNA: TGTGCCAGCAGCGTGGGACTAGCGGGACCTCCGGTCCTGACTTTC
J: TRBJ2-7; D: TRBD1; V: TRBV20-1; size: -; CDR3: CSAEKEGGTGVYEQYF; DNA: TGCAGTGCTGAAAAAGAAGGCGGGACAGGGGTCTACGAGCAGTACTTC
J: TRBJ2-2; D: TRBD2; V: TRBV19; size: -; CDR3: CASSLTSGSNTGELFF; DNA: TGTGCCAGTAGTCTCACTAGCGGGAGCAACACCGGGGAGCTGTTTTTT
J: TRBJ2-5; D: -; V: TRBV7-9; size: -; CDR3: CASSLAAGEGSGTQYF; DNA: TGTGCCAGCAGCCTCGCAGCGGGCGAAGGTTCAGGGACCCAGTACTTC
J: TRBJ1-5; D: -; V: TRBV19; size: few; CDR3: CASSIGGHGSQPQHF; DNA: TGTGCCAGTAGTATAGGAGGGCACGGGAGTCAGCCCCAGCATTTT
J: TRBJ2-6; D: -; V: TRBV14; size: many; CDR3: CASSQGHPGANVLTF; DNA: TGTGCCAGCAGCCAAGGCCATCCGGGGGCCAACGTCCTGACTTTC
J: TRBJ2-2; D: -; V: TRBV7-2; size: -; CDR3: CASSQPVTGNTGELFF; DNA: TGTGCCAGCAGCCAACCCGTTACAGGGAACACCGGGGAGCTGTTTTTT
J: TRBJ1-6; D: -; V: TRBV15; size: many; CDR3: CATSSDEYNSPLHF; DNA: TGTGCCACCAGCTCCGACGAGTATAATTCACCCCTCCACTTT
J: TRBJ1-2; D: TRBD1; V: TRBV10-2; size: -; CDR3: CASSRDRRGYTF; DNA: TGCGCCAGCAGCCGGGACAGAAGGGGCTACACCTTC
J: TRBJ2-5; D: -; V: TRBV9; size: -; CDR3: CASSVAGAETQYF; DNA: TGTGCCAGCAGCGTAGCGGGAGCTGAGACCCAGTACTTC